Below, 9 T cell receptor beta chains from the same sample are listed, as sequenced in a study of molecular identifiers for immune sequencing clone quantification. TCRdb re-derived calls from the PCR reads in MiXCR, one entry per CDR3 protein. The sample carries about 630,000 distinct CDR3 sequences, 25% recorded once. The source material was naive CD8+ T cells from blood, with Jurkat cell RNA spiked in. The subset: FACS-sorted CD8+CD4-CCR7+CD45RA+ naive T cells. The receptors come from a human donor in good health. Some libraries in this study had Jurkat cell RNA spiked in.

Ten or more counts support this clonotype. V and J are TRBV7-2 and TRBJ2-5, with D perhaps TRBD1 (6 bases). Trimming removed 3 bases at V and 3 bases at J, with 20 bases between. The length of the CDR3 is 17 residues. CDR1 SGHTA and CDR2 FQGNSA come from the germline V gene. This CDR3 reads CASSFKTGPTRKETQYF. The DNA for the CDR3 is TGTGCCAGCAGCTTCAAGACAGGCCCAACTAGAAAAGAGACCCAGTACTTC.

Written as DNA, the CDR3 is TGTGCCAGCAGCCGTTGGGACAACTATGAAAAACTGTTTTTT. It codes for CASSRWDNYEKLFF. This chain links TRBV14 with TRBJ1-4, with D maybe TRBD1 (6 bases). Trimming stripped 4 bases from V and 6 bases from J, with 12 bases between. Germline CDR1 is SGHDN and CDR2 is FVKESK. This CDR3 region has 14 residues.

This clonotype has ten or more counts. This rearrangement joins TRBV6-5 to TRBJ2-5; 11 positions agree with TRBD2. V trimming: 4 bases; J trimming: 2 bases; junction bases outside the gene matches: 9. Germline V gives CDR1 MNHEY, CDR2 SVGAGI. This CDR3 spans 17 amino acids. In nucleotides, the CDR3 is TGTGCCAGCAGTTCTCCCACTAGCGGGGGACCTCAAGAGACCCAGTACTTC. It yields the protein CASSSPTSGGPQETQYF.

The rearrangement links TRBV20-1 to TRBJ2-1; 8 positions agree with TRBD2. The J segment lost 4 bases and the V segment lost 1 base, leaving 6 bases of the junction unmatched. Germline CDR1 and CDR2: DFQATT and SNEGSKA (reference sequence). The CDR3 totals 15 residues. The CDR3 reads CSARAAGGIYNEQFF. The CDR3 DNA is TGCAGTGCTAGAGCGGCGGGGGGAATTTACAATGAGCAGTTCTTC.

This clonotype was detected ten times or more. The chain employs TRBV7-2 and TRBJ1-5; D perhaps matches TRBD1 (6 bases). The germline V and J ends were trimmed by 5 bases and 2 bases, with 13 bases remaining between them. The length of the CDR3 is 15 residues. Germline CDR1 SGHTA, CDR2 FQGNSA. For the CDR3, the DNA is TGTGCCAGCAGCATGACAGGAGGGGGCAATCAGCCCCAGCATTTT. This sequence encodes CASSMTGGGNQPQHF.

As to this clonotype: The final CDR3 position lacks the conserved phenylalanine or tryptophan, pointing to a likely read error. The chain couples TRBV7-3 to TRBJ1-1; D call uncertain. This CDR3 is built from 14 residues. Trimming took off 1 base at V and 3 bases at J, with 9 bases between the two ends. CDR1 is SGHTA, CDR2 FQGTGA, per germline. CDR3 nucleotides: TGTGCCAGCAGCTTAAGCGGGCCCGACACTGAAGCTTTCTAT. Translating it yields CASSLSGPDTEAFY.

This clonotype has only a few counts. V and J are TRBV14 and TRBJ2-2, with 8 positions matching TRBD1. The ends lost 4 bases at V and 5 bases at J; junction bases unmatched: 9. The CDR3 consists of 16 residues. Germline V gene sequence: CDR1 SGHDN, CDR2 FVKESK. The DNA for the CDR3 is TGTGCCAGCAGCCCCGGGACAGGTCGGACTACCGGGGAGCTGTTTTTT. Translating it yields CASSPGTGRTTGELFF.

A few counts support this clonotype. CDR3 bases: TGCGCCAGCAGCTCCGGGACTGGCGGGCCCCTCCCCTACAATGAGCAGTTCTTC. Its protein is CASSSGTGGPLPYNEQFF. This rearrangement joins TRBV5-1 to TRBJ2-1; tentative D call: TRBD2 (6 bases). CDR3 length equals 18 residues. Deletions cut 3 bases from V and 2 bases from J, with 21 bases between. From germline, CDR1 is SGHRS and CDR2 YFSETQ.

This clonotype was detected many times. The chain links TRBV6-2 or TRBV6-3 to TRBJ1-1; TRBD1 is a possible D gene (5 bases). The V end lost 5 bases, the J end lost 4 bases, and 8 bases lay between the germline ends. The germline V gene has CDR1 MNHEY and CDR2 SVGEGT. The CDR3 is made up of 12 amino acids. The CDR3 DNA follows: TGTGCCAGCAGTAAGACAGTCACTGAAGCTTTCTTT. This translates into CASSKTVTEAFF.